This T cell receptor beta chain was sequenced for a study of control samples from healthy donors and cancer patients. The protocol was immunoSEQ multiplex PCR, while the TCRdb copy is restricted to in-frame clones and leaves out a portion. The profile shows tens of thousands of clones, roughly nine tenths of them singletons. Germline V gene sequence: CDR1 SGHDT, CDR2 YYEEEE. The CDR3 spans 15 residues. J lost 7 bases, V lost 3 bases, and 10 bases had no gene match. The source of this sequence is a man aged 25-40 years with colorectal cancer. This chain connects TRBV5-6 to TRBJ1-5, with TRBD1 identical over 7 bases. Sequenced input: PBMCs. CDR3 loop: CASSSQGDKDQPQHF. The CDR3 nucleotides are TGTGCCAGCAGCTCTCAGGGGGACAAGGACCAGCCCCAGCATTTT.